The sequence of this T cell receptor (beta chain) was determined in a study of T cells in Graves' hyperthyroidism and ophthalmopathy. Looking at the study overall: Blood from the periphery was taken at initial diagnosis, before any treatment.

In its sample, this clonotype was seen many times. Mismatch with germline at one junction end may stem from a read error. CDR3 size: 15 residues. CDR1 MNHNS and CDR2 SASEGT come from the germline V gene. RNA transcripts were the template for amplifying TCR beta CDR3 regions. An initial round of RT-PCR targeting the TCR CDR3 relied on the HTBI primer set. TCRdb re-called the multiplex PCR reads through MiXCR, storing one row per CDR3 protein. The sample lists fewer than 650,000 distinct CDR3 sequences; 12% to 15% were seen once. The chain couples TRBV6-1 to TRBJ2-1; D gene unclear. Sequenced material: blood. This TCR derives from a woman younger than 30 with Graves' ophthalmopathy. This CDR3 reads CTSSTGIGFYNEQFF. The CDR3 coding sequence is TGTACCAGCAGCACCGGAATAGGCTTCTACAATGAGCAGTTCTTC.